These 27 T cell receptor beta chains came from one sample sequenced in a study of PD-L1 blockade in urothelial cancer. Time point here: pretreatment peripheral blood. Sequencing was performed with immunoSEQ multiplex PCR; in TCRdb, only in-frame clones are kept and a portion is missing. The sample carries tens of thousands of clones, around 88% recorded once. The sequenced sample was PBMCs, obtained around atezolizumab (anti-PD-L1) treatment. These receptors were collected from a man aged 60 to 69 with urothelial cancer.

The rearrangement uses TRBV7-9 and TRBJ2-7; 9 bases are a match to TRBD2. After removal of 5 bases from V and 4 bases from J, the junction contained 9 bases not matched to a gene. CDR1 SEHNR and CDR2 FQNEAQ come from the germline V gene (reference sequence). The CDR3 sequence is 15 residues long. In DNA, the CDR3 is TGTGCCAGCAGCCTACTAACTAGCGGGCGTTACGAGCAGTACTTC. Protein: CASSLLTSGRYEQYF.

Ten or more counts support this clone. This chain connects TRBV4-3 to TRBJ2-7; no definite D call. The germline V gene encodes CDR1 LGHNA and CDR2 YSLEER. The length of the CDR3 is 16 residues. The V end was cut by 4 bases, the J end by 2 bases, with 18 bases between. CDR3 nucleotides: TGCGCCAGCAGCCCACGAACCCTCGGCGGTCCCTACGAGCAGTACTTC. It yields the protein CASSPRTLGGPYEQYF.

This sequence joins TRBV9 and TRBJ2-1; 7 bases agree with TRBD1. The V gene's germline CDR1 is SGDLS and CDR2 YYNGEE. This CDR3 is 15 amino acids long. V gave up 0 bases and J gave up 3 bases; unmatched junction bases: 3. The CDR3 DNA follows: TGTGCCAGCAGCGTAGAAGGGGGCGACTACAATGAGCAGTTCTTC. Its translation: CASSVEGGDYNEQFF.

This chain joins TRBV6-1 and TRBJ2-7, with D possibly matching TRBD1 (6 bases). The CDR3 runs to 15 residues. Germline V gene data show CDR1 as MNHNS and CDR2 as SASEGT. Deletions cut 2 bases from V and 1 base from J, with 12 bases between. Here the CDR3 reads CASSEFQGPSYEQYF. The CDR3 DNA reads as TGTGCCAGCAGTGAATTCCAGGGGCCATCCTACGAGCAGTACTTC.

This chain links TRBV7-2 with TRBJ1-1; 7 nucleotides align to TRBD1. Germline trimming cut 5 bases from V and 9 bases from J; bases unmatched to any gene: 15. This CDR3 comprises 15 residues. Germline V gene lookup returns CDR1 SGHTA and CDR2 FQGNSA. CDR3 residues: CASSPYSGTERKAFF. The CDR3 coding sequence is TGTGCCAGCAGCCCGTACTCCGGGACAGAAAGAAAAGCTTTCTTT.

The rearrangement uses TRBV5-4 and TRBJ2-1; 12 bases match TRBD2. Germline CDR1 SGHNT, CDR2 YYREEE (reference sequence). The CDR3 is 17 residues long. V trimming: 5 bases; J trimming: 1 base; junction bases outside the gene matches: 7. The CDR3 protein is CASSSGLAGWSYNEQFF. DNA for the CDR3: TGTGCCAGCAGTTCGGGACTAGCGGGTTGGTCCTACAATGAGCAGTTCTTC.

V and J are TRBV5-1 and TRBJ1-6; 9 bases fit TRBD1. The CDR3 is 16 amino acids. V shed 4 bases, J shed 9 bases, and the junction held 11 bases outside the gene matches. Germline loops: CDR1 SGHRS, CDR2 YFSETQ. The CDR3 spells CASSPIPDRGGSPLHF. Written as DNA, the CDR3 is TGCGCCAGCAGCCCGATTCCCGACAGGGGGGGTTCACCCCTCCACTTT.

The chain carries TRBV7-2 and TRBJ1-3; D might be TRBD1 (5 bases). V was trimmed by 5 bases and J by 0 bases, leaving 8 bases between them. CDR3 length: 14 residues. Germline assignment: CDR1 SGHTA and CDR2 FQGNSA. CDR3 loop: CASSRTNSGNTIYF. The CDR3 region has the DNA TGTGCCAGCAGCCGGACAAACTCTGGAAACACCATATATTTT.

This chain joins TRBV27 and TRBJ1-2, with no clear D. V lost 3 bases to trimming and J lost 0 bases, with 5 bases between them. CDR1 MNHEY and CDR2 SMNVEV come from the germline V gene (reference sequence). The CDR3 covers 13 residues. DNA for the CDR3: TGTGCCAGCAGTTTGGGCGCTAACTATGGCTACACCTTC. Its translation is CASSLGANYGYTF.

The chain carries TRBV4-2 and TRBJ2-5, with D perhaps TRBD1 (6 bases). V was clipped by 5 bases and J by 0 bases, with 16 bases between them. Germline lookup yields CDR1 LGHNA and CDR2 YNFKEQ. The CDR3 loop spans 16 amino acids. The CDR3 sequence: CASSLTPRTDQETQYF. The CDR3 DNA follows: TGTGCCAGCAGCTTGACCCCCAGGACAGACCAAGAGACCCAGTACTTC.

The J gene is TRBJ1-1, the V gene TRBV6-1; D is unresolved. Trimming pared 6 bases from V and 2 bases from J, leaving 16 bases between. The CDR3 extends over 15 amino acids. Germline CDR1 reads MNHNS; CDR2 reads SASEGT. The CDR3 loop reads CASSYPTGDNTEAFF. The CDR3 DNA follows: TGTGCCAGCAGCTACCCGACCGGGGATAACACTGAAGCTTTCTTT.

The chain joins TRBV2 to TRBJ2-5; 7 bases are shared with TRBD2. Losses at the gene ends were 6 bases for V and 2 bases for J; bases not matched to a gene: 9. This CDR3 region has 15 residues. Germline CDR1 and CDR2: SNHLY and FYNNEI. This CDR3 is CASRRTSSGQETQYF. The CDR3 region has the DNA TGTGCCAGCAGACGGACCTCTAGCGGACAAGAGACCCAGTACTTC.

J is TRBJ1-4 and V is TRBV27; TRBD1 aligns across 8 bases. In germline, CDR1 is MNHEY, CDR2 SMNVEV (reference sequence). The CDR3 runs to 15 residues. J gave up 3 bases and V 5 bases, and 5 bases lay outside the gene matches. CDR3 loop: CASSIQGAANEKLFF. Here the CDR3 DNA reads TGTGCCAGCAGTATTCAGGGGGCCGCTAATGAAAAACTGTTTTTT.

The rearrangement joins TRBV7-2 to TRBJ1-5; D is perhaps TRBD1 (6 bases). This CDR3 has 13 residues. In germline, CDR1 is SGHTA, CDR2 FQGNSA. Trimming removed 1 base from V and 9 bases from J, with 10 bases in between. This chain's CDR3 is CASSLGQGLPQHF. For the CDR3, the DNA is TGTGCCAGCAGCTTAGGGCAGGGGCTGCCCCAGCATTTT.

This clone was seen only once. The CDR3 here is CASSPADNYEQYF. CDR3 DNA sequence: TGTGCCAGCAGCCCAGCTGACAACTACGAGCAGTACTTC. This chain connects TRBV14 to TRBJ2-7, with no clear D. The CDR3 totals 13 residues. CDR1 SGHDN and CDR2 FVKESK come from the germline V gene. V gave up 4 bases and J gave up 3 bases, with 10 bases separating them.

This clone was seen a few times. The V gene is TRBV19, the J gene TRBJ1-5, with D uncertain. Germline V lookup: CDR1 LNHDA, CDR2 SQIVND (reference sequence). This CDR3 contains 14 residues. The V and J ends lost 7 bases and 3 bases respectively, with 13 bases between them. The CDR3 protein is CASKLTLINQPQHF. In DNA, the CDR3 is TGTGCCAGTAAGTTAACTCTTATCAATCAGCCCCAGCATTTT.

This chain uses TRBV10-3 with TRBJ1-1; 8 bases fit TRBD1. CDR1 ENHRY and CDR2 SYGVKD come from the germline V gene. CDR3 length: 14 amino acids. The V gene end was trimmed by 7 bases and the J gene end by 3 bases; junction bases not matched to a gene: 7. The CDR3 DNA is TGTGCCATCAAAGGACAGGGAGGAGACACTGAAGCTTTCTTT. It encodes CAIKGQGGDTEAFF.

J is TRBJ1-4 and V is TRBV6-6; 9 positions agree with TRBD1. The CDR3 totals 15 residues. J was trimmed by 7 bases and V by 4 bases; bases with no gene match: 7. CDR1 is MNHNY and CDR2 is SVGAGI in the germline V gene (reference sequence). CDR3 protein: CASSSGDREFEKLFF. The CDR3 bases are TGTGCCAGCAGTTCTGGGGACAGGGAATTTGAAAAACTGTTTTTT.

The chain employs TRBV7-3 and TRBJ2-5; the match to TRBD1 covers 9 bases. V was pared by 5 bases and J by 3 bases, with 7 bases of the junction left unmatched. From germline, CDR1 is SGHTA and CDR2 FQGTGA. CDR3 length equals 15 residues. The CDR3 spells CASSPLGTGKETQYF. CDR3 bases: TGTGCCAGCAGCCCACTGGGGACAGGGAAAGAGACCCAGTACTTC.

This chain joins TRBV4-3 and TRBJ2-3, with 15 bases identical to TRBD2. The V gene's germline CDR1 is LGHNA and CDR2 YSLEER. There are 18 residues in the CDR3. J gave up 0 bases and V 4 bases, and 5 bases lay outside the gene matches. CDR3 sequence: CASSPGLAGGLSTDTQYF. The CDR3 nucleotides are TGCGCCAGCAGCCCGGGACTAGCGGGGGGCCTAAGCACAGATACGCAGTATTTT.

The CDR3 DNA is TGTGCCAGCAGTTTTAACAATGAGCAGTTCTTC. It encodes CASSFNNEQFF. The V gene is TRBV28, the J gene TRBJ2-1; unclear D gene. The CDR3 consists of 11 residues. CDR1 is MDHEN and CDR2 is SYDVKM in the germline V gene. V gave up 3 bases and J gave up 5 bases, with 2 bases separating them.

The CDR3: CASSRTTAEQFF. Written as DNA, the CDR3 is TGTGCCAGTAGTAGGACTACGGCTGAGCAGTTCTTC. This chain joins TRBV19 and TRBJ2-1; TRBD2 is a possible D gene (6 bases). The CDR3 has 12 residues. V lost 4 bases and J lost 9, with 10 bases in between. Germline CDR1 is LNHDA and CDR2 is SQIVND (reference sequence).

This chain connects TRBV13 to TRBJ2-3; TRBD2 matches 10 bases. Trimming removed 5 bases from V and 0 bases from J; junction bases left unmatched: 5. CDR1 is PRHDT and CDR2 is FYEKMQ in the germline V gene (reference sequence). The CDR3 length is 16 residues. The CDR3 DNA reads as TGTGCCAGCAGCCCCGGGACTAGCGTTAGCACAGATACGCAGTATTTT. It is translated as CASSPGTSVSTDTQYF.

The chain couples TRBV6-5 to TRBJ1-1; D gene unclear. V lost 2 bases to trimming and J lost 4 bases, with 8 bases between them. CDR1 and CDR2 (germline): MNHEY, SVGAGI. The length of the CDR3 is 13 residues. The CDR3 bases are TGTGCCAGCAGTTACAGAGGGTTCACTGAAGCTTTCTTT. Residues: CASSYRGFTEAFF.

The chain is built from TRBV7-9 and TRBJ1-4, with unresolved D. V shed 5 bases and J shed 8 bases, with 6 bases lying between them. The CDR3 length is 11 residues. Per germline, CDR1 SEHNR and CDR2 FQNEAQ (reference sequence). The CDR3 region has the DNA TGTGCCAGCAGCCGTTTCGAAAAACTGTTTTTT. It specifies CASSRFEKLFF.

This sequence joins TRBV29-1 and TRBJ2-5; weak D call: TRBD2 (5 bases). The CDR3 length is 12 residues. The V end lost 1 base, the J end lost 2 bases, and 5 bases lay between the germline ends. CDR1 SQVTM and CDR2 ANQGSEA come from the germline V gene. CDR3 coding DNA: TGCAGCGTTGAAGCGGGGCAAGAGACCCAGTACTTC. It yields the protein CSVEAGQETQYF.

The chain is built from TRBV19 and TRBJ2-1; a possible D gene is TRBD2 (5 bases). Between the trimmed V and J ends, which lost 5 bases and 0 bases, there was a span of 14 bases. The CDR3 is made up of 16 amino acids. CDR1 and CDR2 (germline): LNHDA, SQIVND (reference sequence). CDR3 sequence: CASSHDSGSSYNEQFF. The CDR3 DNA reads as TGTGCCAGTAGTCACGACTCGGGGAGCTCCTACAATGAGCAGTTCTTC.